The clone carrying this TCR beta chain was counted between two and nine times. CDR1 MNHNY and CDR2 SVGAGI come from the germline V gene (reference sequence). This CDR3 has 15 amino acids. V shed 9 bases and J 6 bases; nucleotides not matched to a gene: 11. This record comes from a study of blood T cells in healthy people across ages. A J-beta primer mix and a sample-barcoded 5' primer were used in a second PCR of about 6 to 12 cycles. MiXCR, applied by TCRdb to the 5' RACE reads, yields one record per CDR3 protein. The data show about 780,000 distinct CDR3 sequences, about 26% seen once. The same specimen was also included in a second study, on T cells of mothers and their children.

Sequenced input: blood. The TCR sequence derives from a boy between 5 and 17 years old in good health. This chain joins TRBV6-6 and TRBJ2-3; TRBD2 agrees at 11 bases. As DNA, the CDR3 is TGTGCCAGTTTAGGGACTAGCGGAATGAAGGATACGCAGTATTTT. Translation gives CASLGTSGMKDTQYF.